A selection of T cell receptor beta chains follows, all from one sample in a study of blood T cell repertoires in COVID-19. Measured with immunoSEQ multiplex PCR; TCRdb has only the in-frame clones, and not every one. The sample lists 240,000 or so clones; around 85% were seen once. Sequenced material: PBMCs or T cells enriched from blood (not recorded which). These receptors were obtained from a woman in her thirties or forties with acute COVID-19. CDR3s include the opening cysteine and the closing phenylalanine or tryptophan. D genes are given only for firm matches. Where a row states a size, it is once, few, many or the class of an expanded clone; other rows omit it.

D,V,size,J,CDR3,DNA
NA,TRBV19,few,TRBJ1-2,CASSPNRDIGIGYTF,TGTGCCAGTAGTCCTAACCGGGACATTGGAATCGGCTACACCTTC
TRBD2,TRBV7-6,NA,TRBJ2-2,CASSSSGTRTGELFF,TGTGCCAGCAGCTCTTCCGGGACTAGGACCGGGGAGCTGTTTTTT
NA,TRBV30,NA,TRBJ1-6,CAWSVPGGSYNSPLHF,TGTGCCTGGAGTGTACCCGGGGGCTCCTATAATTCACCCCTCCACTTT
NA,TRBV6-5,NA,TRBJ1-6,CASSSKDSYNSPLHF,TGTGCCAGCAGTTCCAAGGACAGCTATAATTCACCCCTCCACTTT
TRBD1,TRBV6-1,NA,TRBJ1-5,CASSEGTGFYQPQHF,TGTGCCAGCAGTGAAGGGACAGGGTTTTATCAGCCCCAGCATTTT
TRBD1,TRBV6-1,NA,TRBJ2-4,CASSKGGSLAKNIQYF,TGTGCCAGCAGTAAAGGGGGCTCTCTAGCCAAAAACATTCAGTACTTC
NA,TRBV7-9,NA,TRBJ1-4,CASSSGAEKLFF,TGTGCCAGCAGCTCCGGAGCGGAAAAACTGTTTTTT
TRBD1,TRBV2,NA,TRBJ1-2,CASMSWTGDGYTF,TGTGCCAGCATGAGTTGGACAGGGGATGGCTACACCTTC
TRBD2,TRBV19,NA,TRBJ2-1,CASSKGLAGGARGNEQFF,TGTGCCAGTAGTAAGGGACTAGCGGGAGGAGCGCGGGGGAATGAGCAGTTCTTC
NA,TRBV5-5,NA,TRBJ2-7,CASRLAWNIHRQAYEQYF,TGTGCCAGCAGACTAGCTTGGAATATTCACAGGCAAGCCTACGAGCAGTACTTC
NA,TRBV27,NA,TRBJ1-2,CASSRQEKGYGYTF,TGTGCCAGCAGTCGACAAGAGAAAGGCTATGGCTACACCTTC
NA,TRBV15,NA,TRBJ1-2,CATSRDSGSGGYTF,TGTGCCACCAGCAGAGATTCGGGTTCTGGTGGCTACACCTTC
TRBD2,TRBV5-1,few,TRBJ2-7,CASRGSGRELYEQYF,TGCGCCAGCAGAGGTAGCGGGAGGGAACTCTACGAGCAGTACTTC
TRBD1,TRBV15,NA,TRBJ1-1,CATSRPQGAAFF,TGTGCCACCAGCCGACCACAGGGGGCCGCTTTCTTT
TRBD1,TRBV24-1,NA,TRBJ2-1,CATSDADRGAIMDEQFF,TGTGCCACCAGTGACGCGGACAGGGGTGCGATTATGGATGAGCAGTTCTTC
TRBD2,TRBV2,NA,TRBJ2-1,CASRTGTSYNEQFF,TGTGCCAGCAGAACCGGGACTAGCTACAATGAGCAGTTCTTC
NA,TRBV3-1/TRBV3-2,NA,TRBJ2-2,CASRTLWPPTGELFF,TGTGCCAGCAGAACGTTGTGGCCCCCGACCGGGGAGCTGTTTTTT
TRBD1,TRBV27,NA,TRBJ1-6,CASSWDRVSPLHF,TGTGCCAGCAGTTGGGACAGGGTGTCACCCCTCCACTTT
TRBD2,TRBV7-9,NA,TRBJ2-3,CASSLATSGITDTQYF,TGTGCCAGCAGCTTGGCTACTAGCGGCATCACAGATACGCAGTATTTT
NA,TRBV4-2,NA,TRBJ1-4,CASSPRLVTNEKLFF,TGTGCCAGCAGCCCCCGGCTAGTTACCAATGAAAAACTGTTTTTT
NA,TRBV27,NA,TRBJ1-1,CASSSPSTGHTEAFF,TGTGCCAGCAGTTCTCCATCGACAGGACACACTGAAGCTTTCTTT
TRBD1,TRBV27,NA,TRBJ1-1,CASRGQGYTEAFF,TGTGCCAGCAGGGGACAGGGCTATACTGAAGCTTTCTTT
NA,TRBV28,once,TRBJ1-2,CASGAGGETNYGYTF,TGTGCCAGCGGGGCCGGGGGGGAAACTAACTATGGCTACACCTTC
TRBD2,TRBV9,NA,TRBJ2-7,CASSTSGGSSYEQYF,TGTGCCAGCAGCACTAGCGGAGGGAGCTCCTACGAGCAGTACTTC
NA,TRBV29-1,NA,TRBJ1-1,CSVEGTGGADTEAFF,TGCAGCGTTGAAGGCACGGGGGGCGCGGACACTGAAGCTTTCTTT
NA,TRBV19,NA,TRBJ2-1,CATPYRPYNEQFF,TGTGCCACCCCCTACAGACCCTACAATGAGCAGTTCTTC
TRBD1,TRBV9,NA,TRBJ1-2,CASSVEPGQGDYGYTF,TGTGCCAGCAGCGTAGAACCGGGACAGGGGGACTATGGCTACACCTTC
NA,TRBV7-8,NA,TRBJ1-2,CASSYRVLNYGYTF,TGTGCCAGCAGCTACAGGGTTTTGAACTATGGCTACACCTTC
NA,TRBV5-8,NA,TRBJ2-5,CASSLKLSQYF,TGTGCCAGCAGCTTGAAGCTTTCCCAGTACTTC
TRBD1,TRBV6-5,NA,TRBJ1-1,CATSRDRVWDTEAFF,TGTGCCACATCCCGGGACAGGGTGTGGGACACTGAAGCTTTCTTT
TRBD2,TRBV10-2,once,TRBJ2-1,CASRPPAGRDNEQFF,TGCGCCAGCAGACCTCCAGCGGGGAGGGACAATGAGCAGTTCTTC
NA,TRBV5-4,NA,TRBJ1-2,CASSLGASNYGYTF,TGTGCCAGCAGCTTGGGGGCTTCTAACTATGGCTACACCTTC
TRBD2,TRBV9,few,TRBJ2-2,CASRGLAGGDTGELFF,TGTGCCAGCAGGGGACTAGCGGGAGGGGACACCGGGGAGCTGTTTTTT
TRBD2,TRBV11-3,NA,TRBJ2-7,CASSFLAGGNEQYF,TGTGCCAGCAGCTTCCTAGCGGGAGGTAACGAGCAGTACTTC
NA,TRBV7-9,NA,TRBJ2-3,CASSLDRADTQYF,TGTGCCAGCAGCTTAGACAGGGCAGATACGCAGTATTTT
NA,TRBV5-5,NA,TRBJ1-2,CASSLVQGGYTF,TGTGCCAGCAGCTTGGTACAGGGAGGCTACACCTTC
TRBD1,TRBV4-1,NA,TRBJ2-1,CASSQVRTGVNEQFF,TGCGCCAGCAGCCAAGTGCGGACAGGGGTCAATGAGCAGTTCTTC
NA,TRBV3-1/TRBV3-2,NA,TRBJ1-1,CASSQTTETNTEAFF,TGTGCCAGCAGCCAGACGACAGAGACAAACACTGAAGCTTTCTTT
TRBD2,TRBV18,NA,TRBJ2-4,CASSLKPSGSYIQYF,TGTGCCAGCTCACTTAAGCCTAGCGGGAGTTACATTCAGTACTTC
NA,TRBV9,NA,TRBJ2-7,CASSVGTTESYEQYF,TGTGCCAGCAGCGTCGGGACAACGGAGTCCTACGAGCAGTACTTC
NA,TRBV19,few,TRBJ2-5,CASSVGRIYQETQYF,TGTGCCAGTAGTGTCGGCAGGATCTATCAAGAGACCCAGTACTTC
NA,TRBV7-8,few,TRBJ2-1,CASSSFSGIFYNEQFF,TGTGCCAGCAGCTCGTTTAGCGGAATCTTTTACAATGAGCAGTTCTTC
TRBD1,TRBV12-5,once,TRBJ1-4,CASGRTGYNEKLFF,TGTGCTAGTGGTCGGACAGGGTATAATGAAAAACTGTTTTTT
NA,TRBV5-1,few,TRBJ2-1,CASSFGDSLYNEQFF,TGCGCCAGCAGCTTTGGAGACAGCCTCTACAATGAGCAGTTCTTC
NA,TRBV5-1,once,TRBJ1-1,CASSFGVSTEAFF,TGCGCCAGCAGCTTCGGTGTGAGCACTGAAGCTTTCTTT
NA,TRBV6-5,NA,TRBJ2-7,CASTYSRSSYEQYF,TGTGCCAGCACGTACAGTAGAAGCTCCTACGAGCAGTACTTC
TRBD2,TRBV7-6,once,TRBJ2-2,CASSLGTSGSGELFF,TGTGCCAGCAGCTTAGGGACTAGCGGAAGCGGGGAGCTGTTTTTT
TRBD1,TRBV7-8,NA,TRBJ2-7,CASSYDRGRSREQYF,TGTGCCAGCAGTTACGACAGGGGACGAAGTAGGGAGCAGTACTTC
NA,TRBV7-3,NA,TRBJ2-3,CASSTPEGPRYF,TGTGCCAGCAGCACTCCGGAGGGTCCGCGGTATTTT
TRBD2,TRBV3-1/TRBV3-2,once,TRBJ2-1,CASSVGRVSGSDEQFF,TGTGCCAGCAGCGTAGGACGAGTTAGCGGGAGTGATGAGCAGTTCTTC
TRBD1,TRBV19,NA,TRBJ1-2,CASSTEGQGGGYTF,TGTGCCAGTAGTACCGAGGGACAGGGTGGCGGCTACACCTTC
TRBD2,TRBV9,NA,TRBJ2-1,CASSAHVSGGRGTYNEQFF,TGTGCCAGCAGCGCCCATGTGAGTGGCGGGAGGGGAACCTACAATGAGCAGTTCTTC
TRBD1,TRBV25-1,NA,TRBJ2-1,CASAWELQGAGSYNEQFF,TGTGCCAGCGCATGGGAACTACAGGGGGCAGGCTCCTACAATGAGCAGTTCTTC
TRBD2,TRBV24-1,few,TRBJ2-1,CATSEAGGLDEQFF,TGTGCCACCAGTGAAGCGGGAGGACTGGATGAGCAGTTCTTC
TRBD1,TRBV11-3,NA,TRBJ2-7,CASRPPDRGDREQYF,TGTGCCAGCAGACCCCCGGACAGGGGGGATCGGGAGCAGTACTTC
NA,TRBV19,NA,TRBJ1-1,CASSMVTGADTEAFF,TGTGCCAGTAGTATGGTCACAGGTGCGGACACTGAAGCTTTCTTT
NA,TRBV7-9,NA,TRBJ2-5,CASSLLAFSHQETQYF,TGTGCCAGCAGCTTACTGGCCTTTTCGCACCAAGAGACCCAGTACTTC